This note documents a single TCR beta chain sequence. What it recognizes is unknown. Making TCR cDNA involved 5'RACE template switching, which added UMIs and a universal primer site. Each CDR3 protein gets one entry after TCRdb re-called the 5' RACE reads with MiXCR. The sample lists 500,000 to 650,000 distinct CDR3 sequences; about 12% were seen once. These data come from a study of T cells after yellow fever vaccination. Turning to the study itself: Libraries from low-cell-number fractions were prepared with the SMART-Seq v4 Ultra Low Input RNA kit. Study-wide results and limits: Reappearance after the booster was observed for most primary-vaccination clones (roughly 97% CD4, less than 90% CD8). A faster peak, day 5 versus 15, was reached by the weaker secondary response.

V was pared by 2 bases and J by 5 bases, with 19 bases between. The CDR3 contains 16 residues. Germline V gene sequence: CDR1 SGHRS, CDR2 YFSETQ. This sequence joins TRBV5-1 and TRBJ2-5, with D perhaps given as TRBD1 or TRBD2 (6 bases each). The receptor comes from a man aged 25-45 years who received the YFV17D yellow fever vaccine. The source material was PBMCs, sampled on the day of the yellow fever booster vaccination. The CDR3 region has the DNA TGCGCCAGCAGCTTAGACATCATGGGGGGCTTGGAGACCCAGTACTTC. It encodes CASSLDIMGGLETQYF.